This TCR beta chain was captured in a study of PD-L1 blockade in urothelial cancer. Study conclusions and caveats: Pretreatment clonality of the blood TCR repertoire below the median was predictive of superior survival. Greater 3-week expansion of tumor-associated blood clones was recorded for durable-benefit patients.

Added to each PCR by spiking were synthetic TCR analog templates. Method: immunoSEQ multiplex PCR; TCRdb's copy keeps in-frame clones and lacks some. The table lists roughly 45,000 clones, roughly 85% of them singletons. Notes on this clone: Antigen: not known.

The time point: peripheral blood 6 weeks after treatment start. Germline assignment: CDR1 MDHEN and CDR2 SYDVKM. With 5 bases clipped from V and 4 bases from J, the junction kept 7 bases outside the gene matches. The CDR3 has 15 residues. This chain joins TRBV28 and TRBJ2-3, with 9 bases aligning to TRBD1. The input for sequencing was PBMCs, taken around atezolizumab (anti-PD-L1) treatment. The origin of this receptor is a man aged 55-75 years with urothelial cancer. As DNA, the CDR3 is TGTGCCAGCAGTGTACCGGGACAGGGTCCAGATACGCAGTATTTT. Its protein product is CASSVPGQGPDTQYF.